Below are 7 T cell receptor beta chains sequenced from a single sample in a study of CD8 T cells in Susac syndrome. Random hexamers were used to reverse transcribe an amount of about 0.45 to 1 ug RNA. TCRdb processed the immunoSEQ multiplex PCR reads anew with MiXCR; each CDR3 protein has one entry. The data contain 85,000 to 95,000 distinct CDR3 sequences, about 93% of them singletons. Sequencing input: CD4+ T cells from PBMCs. These TCRs come from a human donor with Susac syndrome.

The rearrangement joins TRBV19 to TRBJ2-5; either TRBD1 or TRBD2 may fit D (5 bases each). Trimming stripped 4 bases from V and 4 bases from J, with 10 bases between. There are 13 residues in the CDR3. The germline V gene encodes CDR1 LNHDA and CDR2 SQIVND (reference sequence). CDR3 loop: CASSTGTRETQYF. CDR3 bases: TGTGCCAGTAGTACCGGGACCCGAGAGACCCAGTACTTC.

The chain links TRBV29-1 to TRBJ2-7; weak D call: TRBD2 (6 bases). From germline, CDR1 is SQVTM and CDR2 ANQGSEA. CDR3 length equals 11 residues. V dropped 7 bases and J dropped 6 bases, with 13 bases sitting between them. The DNA of the CDR3 is TGCAGCGCCAAGGAGGGTGGCGAGCAGTACTTC. It yields the protein CSAKEGGEQYF.

The rearrangement uses TRBV29-1 and TRBJ1-2; D perhaps matches TRBD1 (5 bases). Trimming left V 5 bases short and J 4 bases short, with 17 bases between. The germline CDR1 and CDR2 sequences are SQVTM and ANQGSEA. The CDR3 is made up of 14 amino acids. The CDR3 nucleotides are TGCAGCGTTCGGGGACTCTCGCGCGTCTATGGCTACACCTTC. Its translation: CSVRGLSRVYGYTF.

The chain links TRBV28 to TRBJ1-2; D remains unclear. The CDR3 is 11 amino acids. Trimming cost V 3 bases and J 5 bases, with 4 bases left between them. The germline V gene has CDR1 MDHEN and CDR2 SYDVKM. CDR3 DNA: TGTGCCAGCAGTTTCCTGTATGGCTACACCTTC. Translation gives CASSFLYGYTF.

The chain has TRBV20-1 and TRBJ2-7; D may be TRBD2 (5 bases). The germline V gene has CDR1 DFQATT and CDR2 SNEGSKA (reference sequence). V lost 6 bases and J 2 bases, leaving 14 bases between the germline ends. The length of the CDR3 is 13 residues. CDR3: CSALGRDTYEQYF. DNA for the CDR3: TGCAGTGCCCTAGGCCGGGATACCTACGAGCAGTACTTC.

The chain employs TRBV5-1 and TRBJ2-3; no clear D gene. This CDR3 region has 14 residues. CDR1 is SGHRS and CDR2 is YFSETQ in the germline V gene. V shed 6 bases and J shed 2 bases, with 13 bases lying between them. CDR3 in DNA: TGCGCCAGCAACAAACTCCCATCCACAGATACGCAGTATTTT. Translating gives CASNKLPSTDTQYF. Using reference TRBV5-1 and TRBJ2-3 for the parts outside the CDR3, the full variable domain is KAGVTQTPRYLIKTRGQQVTLSCSPISGHRSVSWYQQTPGQGLQFLFEYFSETQRNKGNFPGRFSGRQFSNSRSEMNVSTLELGDSALYLCASNKLPSTDTQYFGPGTRLTVL.

The chain carries TRBV20-1 and TRBJ1-1; the D gene is possibly TRBD1 (5 bases). The V gene lost 2 bases and the J gene lost 1 base, with 5 bases spanning the gap. The CDR3 consists of 12 residues. Germline CDR1 is DFQATT and CDR2 is SNEGSKA (reference sequence). The CDR3 reads CSARRGNTEAFF. The CDR3 coding sequence is TGCAGTGCTAGAAGGGGGAACACTGAAGCTTTCTTT.